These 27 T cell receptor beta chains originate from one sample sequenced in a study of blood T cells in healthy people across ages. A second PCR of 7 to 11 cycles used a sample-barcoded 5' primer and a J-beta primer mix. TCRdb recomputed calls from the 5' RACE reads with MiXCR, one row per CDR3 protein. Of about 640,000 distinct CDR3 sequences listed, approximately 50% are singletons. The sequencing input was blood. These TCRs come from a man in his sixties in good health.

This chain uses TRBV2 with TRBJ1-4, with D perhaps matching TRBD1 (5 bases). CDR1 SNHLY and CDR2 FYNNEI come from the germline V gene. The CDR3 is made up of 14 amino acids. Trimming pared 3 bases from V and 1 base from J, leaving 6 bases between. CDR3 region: CASSEGVTNEKLFF. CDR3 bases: TGTGCCAGCAGTGAGGGGGTAACTAATGAAAAACTGTTTTTT.

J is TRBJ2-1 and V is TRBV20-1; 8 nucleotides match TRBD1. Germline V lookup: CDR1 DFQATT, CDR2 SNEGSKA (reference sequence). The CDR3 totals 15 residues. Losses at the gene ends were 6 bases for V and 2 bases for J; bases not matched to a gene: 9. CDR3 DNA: TGCAGTGCGAAGGCCCAGGGGGCAGCCTACAATGAGCAGTTCTTC. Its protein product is CSAKAQGAAYNEQFF.

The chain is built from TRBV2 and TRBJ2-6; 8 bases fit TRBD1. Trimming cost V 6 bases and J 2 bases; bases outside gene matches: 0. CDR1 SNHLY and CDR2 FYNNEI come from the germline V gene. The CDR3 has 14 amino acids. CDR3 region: CASRTGAGANVLTF. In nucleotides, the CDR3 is TGTGCCAGCAGGACAGGGGCTGGGGCCAACGTCCTGACTTTC.

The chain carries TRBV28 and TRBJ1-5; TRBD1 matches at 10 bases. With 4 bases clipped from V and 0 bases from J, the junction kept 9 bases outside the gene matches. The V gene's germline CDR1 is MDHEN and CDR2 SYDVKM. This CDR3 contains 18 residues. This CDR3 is CASSYIRDRGYSNQPQHF. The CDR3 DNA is TGTGCCAGCAGTTACATACGGGACAGGGGCTATAGCAATCAGCCCCAGCATTTT.

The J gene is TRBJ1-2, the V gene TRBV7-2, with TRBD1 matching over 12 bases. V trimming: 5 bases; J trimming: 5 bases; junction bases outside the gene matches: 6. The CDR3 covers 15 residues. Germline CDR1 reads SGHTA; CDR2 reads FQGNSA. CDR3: CASSQGGQGAYGYTF. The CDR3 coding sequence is TGTGCCAGCAGCCAGGGGGGACAGGGGGCGTATGGCTACACCTTC.

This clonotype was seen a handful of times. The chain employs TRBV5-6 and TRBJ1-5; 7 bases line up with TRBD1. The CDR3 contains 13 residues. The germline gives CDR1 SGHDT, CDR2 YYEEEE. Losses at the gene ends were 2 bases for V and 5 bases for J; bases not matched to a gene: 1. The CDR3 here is CASSLQGYQPQHF. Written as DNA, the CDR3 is TGTGCCAGCAGCTTACAGGGGTATCAGCCCCAGCATTTT.

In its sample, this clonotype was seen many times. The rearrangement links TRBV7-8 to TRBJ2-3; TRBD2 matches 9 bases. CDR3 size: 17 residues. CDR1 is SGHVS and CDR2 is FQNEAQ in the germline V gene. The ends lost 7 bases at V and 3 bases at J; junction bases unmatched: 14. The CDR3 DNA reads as TGTGCCAGCACCCCCCGAGGGCGCGGGGGGGCTACAGATACGCAGTATTTT. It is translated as CASTPRGRGGATDTQYF.

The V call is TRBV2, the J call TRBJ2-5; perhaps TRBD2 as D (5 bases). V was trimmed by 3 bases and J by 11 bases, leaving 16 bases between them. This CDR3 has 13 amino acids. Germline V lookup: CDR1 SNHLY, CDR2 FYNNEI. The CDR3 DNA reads TGTGCCAGCAGTGACCCCTTGAGGGCAAGGCAGTACTTC. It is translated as CASSDPLRARQYF.

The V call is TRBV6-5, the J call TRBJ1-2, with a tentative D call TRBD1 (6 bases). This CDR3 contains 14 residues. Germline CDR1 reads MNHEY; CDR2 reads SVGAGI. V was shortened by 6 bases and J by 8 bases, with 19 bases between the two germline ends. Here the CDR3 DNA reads TGTGCCAGCAGGGACCGTTCAGGGGCACGAGGCTACACCTTC. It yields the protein CASRDRSGARGYTF.

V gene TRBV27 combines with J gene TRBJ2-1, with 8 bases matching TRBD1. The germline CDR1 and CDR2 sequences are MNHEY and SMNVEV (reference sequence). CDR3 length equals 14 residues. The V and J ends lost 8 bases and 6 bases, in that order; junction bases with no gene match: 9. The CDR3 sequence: CASQDRGRLNEQFF. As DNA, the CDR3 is TGTGCCAGCCAAGACAGGGGTCGCCTCAATGAGCAGTTCTTC.

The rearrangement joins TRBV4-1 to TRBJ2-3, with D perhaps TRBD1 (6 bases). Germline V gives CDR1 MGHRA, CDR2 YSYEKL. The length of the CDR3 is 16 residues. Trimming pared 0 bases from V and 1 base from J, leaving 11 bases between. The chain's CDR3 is CASSQERGTGTDTQYF. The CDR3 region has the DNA TGCGCCAGCAGCCAAGAGAGGGGGACCGGCACAGATACGCAGTATTTT.

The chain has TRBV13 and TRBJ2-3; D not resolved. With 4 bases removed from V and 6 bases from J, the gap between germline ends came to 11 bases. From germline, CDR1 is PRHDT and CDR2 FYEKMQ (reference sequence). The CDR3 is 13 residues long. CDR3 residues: CASSSTVVDTQYF. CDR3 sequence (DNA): TGTGCCAGCAGCTCAACTGTGGTTGATACGCAGTATTTT.

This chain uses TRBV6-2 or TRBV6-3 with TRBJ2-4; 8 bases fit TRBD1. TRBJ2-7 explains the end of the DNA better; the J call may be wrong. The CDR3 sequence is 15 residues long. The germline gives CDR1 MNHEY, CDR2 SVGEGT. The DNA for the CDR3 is TGTGCCAGCAGTTACTTGGGGACAGGAGCCTACGAGCAGTACTTC. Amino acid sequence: CASSYLGTGAYEQYF.

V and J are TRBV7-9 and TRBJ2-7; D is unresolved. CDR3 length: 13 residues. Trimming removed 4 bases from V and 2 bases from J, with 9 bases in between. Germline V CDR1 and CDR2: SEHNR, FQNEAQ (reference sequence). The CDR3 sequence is CASSSDQAYEQYF. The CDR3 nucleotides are TGTGCCAGCAGCTCTGACCAGGCCTACGAGCAGTACTTC.

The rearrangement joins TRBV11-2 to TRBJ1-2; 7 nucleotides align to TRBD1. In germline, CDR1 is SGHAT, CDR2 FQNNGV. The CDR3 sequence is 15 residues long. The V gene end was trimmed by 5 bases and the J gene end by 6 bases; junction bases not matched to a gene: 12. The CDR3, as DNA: TGTGCCAGCAGCCTATACCGTACAGGGGTGGATGGCTACACCTTC. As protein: CASSLYRTGVDGYTF.

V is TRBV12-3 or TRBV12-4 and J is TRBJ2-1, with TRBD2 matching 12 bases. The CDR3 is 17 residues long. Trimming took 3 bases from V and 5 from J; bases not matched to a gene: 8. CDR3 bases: TGTGCCAGCAGTTTTGGGTCGGGACTAGCGGGCCACAATGAGCAGTTCTTC. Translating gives CASSFGSGLAGHNEQFF.

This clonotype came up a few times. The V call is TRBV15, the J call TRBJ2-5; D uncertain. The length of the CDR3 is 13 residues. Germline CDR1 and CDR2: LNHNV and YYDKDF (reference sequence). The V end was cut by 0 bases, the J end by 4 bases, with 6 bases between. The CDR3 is CATSRELSETQYF. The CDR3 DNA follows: TGTGCCACCAGCAGAGAACTTTCAGAGACCCAGTACTTC.

DNA for the CDR3: TGCAGTGCTAGCTTACAGCAAGAGACCCAGTACTTC. It codes for CSASLQQETQYF. The rearrangement uses TRBV20-1 and TRBJ2-5; D is unresolved. There are 12 residues in the CDR3. Trimming took off 3 bases at V and 2 bases at J, with 7 bases between the two ends. The germline V gene encodes CDR1 DFQATT and CDR2 SNEGSKA (reference sequence).

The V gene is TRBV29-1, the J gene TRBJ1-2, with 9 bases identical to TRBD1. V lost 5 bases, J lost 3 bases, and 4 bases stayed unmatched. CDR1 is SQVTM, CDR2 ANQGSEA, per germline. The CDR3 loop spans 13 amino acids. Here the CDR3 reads CSVRDREDYGYTF. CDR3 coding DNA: TGCAGCGTTCGGGACAGGGAGGACTATGGCTACACCTTC.

The CDR3 bases are TGTGCCAGTTCGGGACAGGGTGGAGGGGATGAGCAGTACTTC. Translation: CASSGQGGGDEQYF. The chain couples TRBV11-1 to TRBJ2-5; 9 nucleotides align to TRBD1. Germline V gene sequence: CDR1 SGHAT, CDR2 FQDESV (reference sequence). This CDR3 has 14 residues. V was clipped by 9 bases and J by 11 bases; unmatched bases: 16.

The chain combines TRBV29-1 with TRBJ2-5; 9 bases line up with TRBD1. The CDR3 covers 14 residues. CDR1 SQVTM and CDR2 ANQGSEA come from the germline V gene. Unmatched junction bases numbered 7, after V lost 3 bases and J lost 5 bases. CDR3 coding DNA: TGCAGCGTTGAGGGGGGACAGGGAGTGGAGACCCAGTACTTC. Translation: CSVEGGQGVETQYF.

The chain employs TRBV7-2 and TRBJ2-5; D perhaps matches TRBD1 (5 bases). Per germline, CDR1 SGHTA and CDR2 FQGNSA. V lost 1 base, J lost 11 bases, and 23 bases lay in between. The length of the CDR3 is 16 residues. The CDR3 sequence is CASSLGGPGSPLGQYF. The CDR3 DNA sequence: TGTGCCAGCAGCTTAGGTGGGCCAGGGTCCCCTTTAGGGCAGTACTTC.

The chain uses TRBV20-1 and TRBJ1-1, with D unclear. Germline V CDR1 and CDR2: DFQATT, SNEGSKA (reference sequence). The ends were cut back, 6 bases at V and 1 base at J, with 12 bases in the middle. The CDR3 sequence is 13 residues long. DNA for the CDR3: TGCAGTGCGGGGAGACCCAGGAACACTGAAGCTTTCTTT. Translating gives CSAGRPRNTEAFF.

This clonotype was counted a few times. The chain's CDR3 is CASSLGSQVYEQYF. The CDR3 bases are TGCGCCAGCAGCTTGGGGAGCCAAGTCTACGAGCAGTACTTC. This chain links TRBV5-1 with TRBJ2-4; D uncertain. The DNA end is a closer match to TRBJ2-7, so the J assignment may be wrong. The CDR3 loop spans 14 amino acids. The germline CDR1 and CDR2 sequences are SGHRS and YFSETQ.

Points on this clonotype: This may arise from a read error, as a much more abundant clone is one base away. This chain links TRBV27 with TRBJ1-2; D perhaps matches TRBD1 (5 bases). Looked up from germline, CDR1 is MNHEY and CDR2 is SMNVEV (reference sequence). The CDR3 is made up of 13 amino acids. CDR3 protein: CARGVGVIYGHTF. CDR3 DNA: TGTGCCAGGGGGGTCGGGGTGATCTATGGCCACACCTTC.

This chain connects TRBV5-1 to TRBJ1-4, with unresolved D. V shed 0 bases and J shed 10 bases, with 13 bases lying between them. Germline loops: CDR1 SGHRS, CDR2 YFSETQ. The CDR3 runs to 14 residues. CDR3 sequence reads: CASSLDPRGGKLFF. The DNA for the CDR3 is TGCGCCAGCAGCTTGGATCCCCGCGGAGGAAAACTGTTTTTT.

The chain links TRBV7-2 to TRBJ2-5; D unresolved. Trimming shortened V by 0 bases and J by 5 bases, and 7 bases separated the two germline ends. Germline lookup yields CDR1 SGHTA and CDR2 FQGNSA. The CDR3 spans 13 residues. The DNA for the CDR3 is TGTGCCAGCAGCTTAGCCGATGGGGAGACCCAGTACTTC. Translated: CASSLADGETQYF.